The T cell receptor beta chain described here comes from a study of T cells in localized non-small cell lung cancer. Germline lookup yields CDR1 SGDLS and CDR2 YYNGEE. V lost 3 bases to trimming and J lost 0 bases; unmatched junction nucleotides: 5. The CDR3 is 15 residues long. To note about this clone: The antigen remains undetermined.

Broader study findings: With higher T cell density in blood came longer overall survival. Multi-region tumor sequencing was not done, so intratumor heterogeneity could not be excluded. Of the top 100 tumor clones, median around 50 were in adjacent lung, about 26 among its top 100. Clonality peaked in uninvolved adjacent lung rather than tumor.

TCRdb keeps only in-frame clones here, not all; method: immunoSEQ multiplex PCR. Here the sample spans about 26,000 clones, approximately 85% being singletons. The source of this sequence is a woman aged 35 to 75 with stage I lung adenocarcinoma. The gene calls are TRBV9 and TRBJ1-2; 7 nucleotides match TRBD1. The sample was peripheral blood, taken before any cancer treatment. This CDR3 reads CASSDDRVPNYGYTF. As DNA, the CDR3 is TGTGCCAGCAGCGACGACAGGGTCCCTAACTATGGCTACACCTTC.